The source of this TCR beta chain is a study of blood T cells in healthy people across ages. Study-level results: Per million T cells, the diversity of TCR beta decreased roughly linearly as age advanced.

CDR3 size: 14 residues. Germline CDR1 and CDR2: DFQATT and SNEGSKA (reference sequence). The V and J ends lost 4 bases and 13 bases, in that order; junction bases with no gene match: 16. A J-beta primer mix and a sample-barcoded 5' primer were used in a second PCR of about 7 to 12 cycles. TCRdb recomputed calls from the 5' RACE reads with MiXCR, one row per CDR3 protein. Here the sample spans some 1,800,000 distinct CDR3 sequences, about two fifths being singletons. To note about this clonotype: Antigen: not known. A read error may be the cause here, since a much bigger clone is one base away.

Per individual sample, total RNA of at least 6 micrograms was extracted. The chain links TRBV20-1 to TRBJ2-4; TRBD2 matches 7 bases. Sequencing was carried out using blood. The receptor's source is a human donor in good health. In nucleotides, the CDR3 is TGCAGTGCTAAAGCGGGGCACCAATACAATGAGCAGTACTTC. Protein product: CSAKAGHQYNEQYF.